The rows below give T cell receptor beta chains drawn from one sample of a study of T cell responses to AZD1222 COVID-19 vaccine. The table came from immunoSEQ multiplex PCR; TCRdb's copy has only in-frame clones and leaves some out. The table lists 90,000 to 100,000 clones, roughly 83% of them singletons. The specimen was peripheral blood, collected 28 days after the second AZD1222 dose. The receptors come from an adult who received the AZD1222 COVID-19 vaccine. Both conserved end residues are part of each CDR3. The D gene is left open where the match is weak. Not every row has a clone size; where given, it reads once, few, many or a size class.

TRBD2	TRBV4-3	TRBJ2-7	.	CASSQDRWTRVYEQYF	TGCGCCAGCAGCCAAGATCGCTGGACTAGGGTCTACGAGCAGTACTTC
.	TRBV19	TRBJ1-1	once	CASRGSRVNTEAFF	TGTGCCAGTAGAGGTTCCAGGGTGAACACTGAAGCTTTCTTT
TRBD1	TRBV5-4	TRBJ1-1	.	CASSLDRGGTEAFF	TGTGCCAGCAGCTTGGACAGGGGGGGGACTGAAGCTTTCTTT
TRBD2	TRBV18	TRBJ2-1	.	CASSPGPSGLNEQFF	TGTGCCAGCTCACCAGGGCCTAGCGGGCTTAATGAGCAGTTCTTC
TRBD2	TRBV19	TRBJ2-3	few	CATRGSTSGRAGVAASSTDTQYF	TGTGCCACCCGGGGGTCGACTAGCGGGAGGGCCGGAGTCGCGGCCTCTAGCACAGATACGCAGTATTTT
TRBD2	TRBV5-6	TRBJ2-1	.	CASSQNPSGRAGINEQFF	TGTGCCAGCAGCCAGAACCCTAGCGGGAGGGCCGGGATCAATGAGCAGTTCTTC
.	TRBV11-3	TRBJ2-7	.	CASGRSYEQYF	TGTGCCAGCGGGAGGTCCTACGAGCAGTACTTC
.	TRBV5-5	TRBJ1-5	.	CASSPQSGHQPQHF	TGTGCCAGCAGCCCCCAATCGGGGCATCAGCCCCAGCATTTT
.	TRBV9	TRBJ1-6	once	CASSVGGYGSPLHF	TGTGCCAGCAGCGTTGGAGGGTACGGTTCACCCCTCCACTTT
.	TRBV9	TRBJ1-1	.	CASSVAVNTEAFF	TGTGCCAGCAGCGTAGCTGTGAACACTGAAGCTTTCTTT
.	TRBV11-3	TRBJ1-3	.	CASSSVRVSGNTIYF	TGTGCCAGCAGCTCCGTAAGGGTATCTGGAAACACCATATATTTT
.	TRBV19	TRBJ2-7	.	CASRGRGTQSNEQYF	TGTGCCAGTAGGGGAAGGGGGACCCAGAGCAACGAGCAGTACTTC
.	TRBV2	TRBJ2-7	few	CASHGIFWVDSEQYF	TGTGCCTCCCACGGTATTTTTTGGGTCGACAGCGAGCAGTACTTC
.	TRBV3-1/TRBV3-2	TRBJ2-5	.	CASSQGNSETQYF	TGTGCCAGCAGCCAGGGGAACTCAGAGACCCAGTACTTC
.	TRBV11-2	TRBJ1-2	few	CASSLGLNYGYTF	TGTGCCAGCAGCTTAGGTCTCAACTATGGCTACACCTTC
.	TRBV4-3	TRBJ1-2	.	CASSQDTANYGYTF	TGCGCCAGCAGCCAAGATACGGCTAACTATGGCTACACCTTC
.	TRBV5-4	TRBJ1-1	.	CASSRDRYTEAFF	TGTGCCAGCAGTCGGGACCGCTACACTGAAGCTTTCTTT
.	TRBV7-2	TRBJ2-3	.	CASSLFADTQYF	TGTGCCAGCAGCTTATTTGCAGATACGCAGTATTTT
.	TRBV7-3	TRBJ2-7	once	CASSKGGREKSYEQYF	TGTGCCAGCAGCAAAGGGGGACGGGAGAAGTCCTACGAGCAGTACTTC